What follows describes a single T cell receptor beta chain. The sample is drawn from a study of blood T cell repertoires in COVID-19. Study at large: Collection of acute and convalescent COVID-19 samples took place in the United States, Italy and Spain.

This CDR3 contains 15 residues. From germline, CDR1 is LGHDT and CDR2 YNNKEL (reference sequence). Trimming took off 0 bases at V and 2 bases at J, with 8 bases between the two ends. Measured with immunoSEQ multiplex PCR; TCRdb has only the in-frame clones, and not every one. The table records some 270,000 clones, around 86% of them present only once. The rearrangement joins TRBV3-1 (or the pseudogene TRBV3-2) to TRBJ2-1, with D uncertain. The TCR was taken from a woman in her fifties or sixties who had recovered from COVID-19. Sequenced: peripheral blood. CDR3 sequence (DNA): TGTGCCAGCAGCCAAGATCGGTCTACCTACAATGAGCAGTTCTTC. Its protein is CASSQDRSTYNEQFF.